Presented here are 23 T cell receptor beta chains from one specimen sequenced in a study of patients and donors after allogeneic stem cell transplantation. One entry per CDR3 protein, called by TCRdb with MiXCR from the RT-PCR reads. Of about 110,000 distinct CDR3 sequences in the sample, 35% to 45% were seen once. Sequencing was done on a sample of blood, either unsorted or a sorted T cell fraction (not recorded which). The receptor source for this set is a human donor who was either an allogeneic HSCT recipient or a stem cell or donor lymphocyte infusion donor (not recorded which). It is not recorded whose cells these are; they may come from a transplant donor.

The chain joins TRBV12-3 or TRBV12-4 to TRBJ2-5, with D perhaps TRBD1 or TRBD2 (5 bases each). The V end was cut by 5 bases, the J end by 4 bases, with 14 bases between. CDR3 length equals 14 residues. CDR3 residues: CASSPRWDGETQYF. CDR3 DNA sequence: TGTGCCAGCAGTCCTCGATGGGACGGAGAGACCCAGTACTTC.

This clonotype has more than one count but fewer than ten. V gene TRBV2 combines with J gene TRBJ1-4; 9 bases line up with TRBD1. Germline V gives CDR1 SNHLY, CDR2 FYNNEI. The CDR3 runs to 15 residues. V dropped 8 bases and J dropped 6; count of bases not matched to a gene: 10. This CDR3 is CASLPSRDRDEKLFF. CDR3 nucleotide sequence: TGTGCCAGCCTTCCCTCCAGGGACAGGGATGAAAAACTGTTTTTT. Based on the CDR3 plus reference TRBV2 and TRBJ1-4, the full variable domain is EPEVTQTPSHQVTQMGQEVILRCVPISNHLYFYWYRQILGQKVEFLVSFYNNEISEKSEIFDDQFSVERPDGSNFTLKIRSTKLEDSAMYFCASLPSRDRDEKLFFGSGTQLSVL.

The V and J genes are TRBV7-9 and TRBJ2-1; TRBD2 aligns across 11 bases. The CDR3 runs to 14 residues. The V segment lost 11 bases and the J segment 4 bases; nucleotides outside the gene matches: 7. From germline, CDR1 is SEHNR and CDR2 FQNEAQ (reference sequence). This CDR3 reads CAGSGTSGYNEQFF. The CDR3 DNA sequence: TGTGCCGGATCCGGGACTAGCGGATACAATGAGCAGTTCTTC.

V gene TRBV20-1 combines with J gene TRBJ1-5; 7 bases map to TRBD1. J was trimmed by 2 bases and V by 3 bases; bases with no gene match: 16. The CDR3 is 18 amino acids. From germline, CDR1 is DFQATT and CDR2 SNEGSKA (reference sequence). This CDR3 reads CSASPRVGGENRNQPQHF. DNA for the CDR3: TGCAGTGCTAGCCCCAGGGTAGGGGGCGAAAATCGCAATCAGCCCCAGCATTTT.

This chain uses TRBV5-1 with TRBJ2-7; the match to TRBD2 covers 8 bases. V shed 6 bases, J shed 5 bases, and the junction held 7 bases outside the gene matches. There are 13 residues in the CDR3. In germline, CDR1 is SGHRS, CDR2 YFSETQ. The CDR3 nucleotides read TGCGCCAGCACCCGGGAGGGCGTAAACGAGCAGTACTTC. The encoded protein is CASTREGVNEQYF.

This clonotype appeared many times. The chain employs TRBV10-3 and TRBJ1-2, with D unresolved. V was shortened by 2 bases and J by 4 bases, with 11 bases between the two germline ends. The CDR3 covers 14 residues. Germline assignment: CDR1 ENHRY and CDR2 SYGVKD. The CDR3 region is CAISEDSSTYGYTF. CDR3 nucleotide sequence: TGTGCCATCAGTGAGGACTCCTCCACCTATGGCTACACCTTC.

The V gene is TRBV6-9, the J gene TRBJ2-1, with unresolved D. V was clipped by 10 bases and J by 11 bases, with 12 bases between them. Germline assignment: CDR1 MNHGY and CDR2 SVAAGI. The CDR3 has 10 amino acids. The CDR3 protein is CANVTCQQFF. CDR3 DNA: TGTGCCAACGTGACTTGTCAGCAGTTCTTC.

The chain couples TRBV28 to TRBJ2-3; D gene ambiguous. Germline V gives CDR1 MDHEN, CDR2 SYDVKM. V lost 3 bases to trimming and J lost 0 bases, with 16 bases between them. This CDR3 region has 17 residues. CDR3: CASSLDGVSKSTDTQYF. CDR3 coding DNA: TGTGCCAGCAGTTTGGATGGGGTCAGCAAGAGCACAGATACGCAGTATTTT.

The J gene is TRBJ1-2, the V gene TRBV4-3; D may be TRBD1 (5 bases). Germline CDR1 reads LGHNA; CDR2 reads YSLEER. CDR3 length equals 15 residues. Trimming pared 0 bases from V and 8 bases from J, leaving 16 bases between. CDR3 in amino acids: CASSQDAQGWDGYTF. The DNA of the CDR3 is TGCGCCAGCAGCCAAGATGCCCAGGGATGGGACGGCTACACCTTC.

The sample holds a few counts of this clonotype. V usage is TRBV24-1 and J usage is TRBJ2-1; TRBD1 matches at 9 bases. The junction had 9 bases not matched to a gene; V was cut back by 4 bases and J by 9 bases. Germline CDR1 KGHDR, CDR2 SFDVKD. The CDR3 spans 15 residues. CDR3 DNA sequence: TGTGCCACCAGTGACTCGGGACAGGGTATAGGTGAGCAGTTCTTC. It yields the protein CATSDSGQGIGEQFF.

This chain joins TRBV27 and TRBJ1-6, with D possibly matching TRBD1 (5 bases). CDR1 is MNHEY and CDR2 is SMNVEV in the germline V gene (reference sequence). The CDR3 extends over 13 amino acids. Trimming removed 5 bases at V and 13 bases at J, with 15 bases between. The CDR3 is CASSRQGISPLHF. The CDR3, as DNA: TGTGCCAGCAGTCGGCAGGGCATTTCCCCCCTCCACTTT.

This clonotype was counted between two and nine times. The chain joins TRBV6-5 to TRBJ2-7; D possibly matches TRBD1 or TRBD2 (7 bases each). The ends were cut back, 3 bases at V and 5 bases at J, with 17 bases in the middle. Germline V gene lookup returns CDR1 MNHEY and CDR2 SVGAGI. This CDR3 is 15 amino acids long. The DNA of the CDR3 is TGTGCCAGCAGTTATGGGGGGGACAGTAGTCACGAGCAGTACTTC. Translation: CASSYGGDSSHEQYF.

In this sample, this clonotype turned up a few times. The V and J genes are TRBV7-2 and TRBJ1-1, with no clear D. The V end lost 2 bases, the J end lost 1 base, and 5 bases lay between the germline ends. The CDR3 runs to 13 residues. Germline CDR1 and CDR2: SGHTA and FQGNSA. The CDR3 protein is CASSLLRNTEAFF. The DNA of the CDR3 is TGTGCCAGCAGCTTACTCAGGAACACTGAAGCTTTCTTT.

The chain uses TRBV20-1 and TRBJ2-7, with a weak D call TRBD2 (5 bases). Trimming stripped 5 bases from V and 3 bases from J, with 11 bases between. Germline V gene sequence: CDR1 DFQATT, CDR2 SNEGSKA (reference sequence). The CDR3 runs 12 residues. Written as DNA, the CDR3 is TGCAGTGCTCCGGACTCGGACTACGAGCAGTACTTC. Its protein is CSAPDSDYEQYF.

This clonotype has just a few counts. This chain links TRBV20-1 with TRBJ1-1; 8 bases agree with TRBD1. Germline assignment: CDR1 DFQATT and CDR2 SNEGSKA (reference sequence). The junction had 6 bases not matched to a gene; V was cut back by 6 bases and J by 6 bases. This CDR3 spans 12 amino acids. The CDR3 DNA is TGCAGTGCAAGACAGGGGAGGTCTGAAGCTTTCTTT. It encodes CSARQGRSEAFF.

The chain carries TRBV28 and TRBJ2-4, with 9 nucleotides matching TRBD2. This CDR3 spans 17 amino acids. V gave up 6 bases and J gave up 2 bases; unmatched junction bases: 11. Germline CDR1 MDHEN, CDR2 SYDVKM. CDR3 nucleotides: TGTGCCAGCAGGGGGGTCCCGAGCGGGAGGTCCAAAAACATTCAGTACTTC. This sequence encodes CASRGVPSGRSKNIQYF.

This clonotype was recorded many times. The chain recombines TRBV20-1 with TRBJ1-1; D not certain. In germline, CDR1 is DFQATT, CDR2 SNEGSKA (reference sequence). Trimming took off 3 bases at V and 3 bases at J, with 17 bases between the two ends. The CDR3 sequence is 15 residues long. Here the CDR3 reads CSASPDPFEDTEAFF. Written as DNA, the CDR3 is TGCAGTGCTAGCCCCGACCCCTTCGAGGACACTGAAGCTTTCTTT.

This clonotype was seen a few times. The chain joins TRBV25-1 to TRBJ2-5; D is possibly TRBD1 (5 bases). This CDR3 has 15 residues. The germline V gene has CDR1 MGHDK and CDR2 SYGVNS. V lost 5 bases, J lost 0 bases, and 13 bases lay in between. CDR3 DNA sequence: TGTGCCAGCAGTACCTGGACAATGTACCAAGAGACCCAGTACTTC. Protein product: CASSTWTMYQETQYF. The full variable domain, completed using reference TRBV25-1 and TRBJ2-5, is EADIYQTPRYLVIGTGKKITLECSQTMGHDKMYWYQQDPGMELHLIHYSYGVNSTEKGDLSSESTVSRIRTEHFPLTLESARPSHTSQYLCASSTWTMYQETQYFGPGTRLLVL.

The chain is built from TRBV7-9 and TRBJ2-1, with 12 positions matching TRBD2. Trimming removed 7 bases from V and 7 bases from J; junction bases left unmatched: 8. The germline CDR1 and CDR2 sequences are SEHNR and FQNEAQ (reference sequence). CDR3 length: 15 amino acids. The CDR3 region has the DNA TGTGCCAGCAAGTATGCAACTAGCGGGAGGAATGAGCAGTTCTTC. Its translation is CASKYATSGRNEQFF.

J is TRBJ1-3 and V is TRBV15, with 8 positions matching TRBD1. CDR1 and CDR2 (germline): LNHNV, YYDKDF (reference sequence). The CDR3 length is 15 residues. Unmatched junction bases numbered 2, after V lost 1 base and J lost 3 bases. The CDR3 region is CATSRGQGLGNTIYF. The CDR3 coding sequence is TGTGCCACCAGCAGAGGACAGGGGCTTGGAAACACCATATATTTT.

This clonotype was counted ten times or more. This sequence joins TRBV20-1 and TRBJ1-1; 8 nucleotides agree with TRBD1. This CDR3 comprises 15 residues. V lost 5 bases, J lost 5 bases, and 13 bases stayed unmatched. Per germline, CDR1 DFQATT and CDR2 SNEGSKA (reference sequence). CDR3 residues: CSAHKEPGGITEAFF. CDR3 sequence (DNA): TGCAGTGCTCACAAGGAGCCAGGGGGCATTACTGAAGCTTTCTTT.

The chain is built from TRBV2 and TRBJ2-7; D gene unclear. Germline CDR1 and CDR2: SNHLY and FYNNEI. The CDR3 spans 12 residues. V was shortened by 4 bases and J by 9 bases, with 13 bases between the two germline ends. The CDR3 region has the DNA TGTGCCAGCAGTGTTACAGCTGGCGTGCAGTACTTC. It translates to CASSVTAGVQYF.

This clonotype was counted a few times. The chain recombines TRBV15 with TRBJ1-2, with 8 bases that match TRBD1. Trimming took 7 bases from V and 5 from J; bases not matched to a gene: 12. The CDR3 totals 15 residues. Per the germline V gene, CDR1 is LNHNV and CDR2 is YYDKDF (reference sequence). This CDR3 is CATTPGQGHLYGYTF. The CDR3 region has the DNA TGTGCCACCACCCCCGGACAGGGACACTTATATGGCTACACCTTC.